This paragraph covers one T cell receptor (beta chain) sequence. Its antigen remains unknown. These data are taken from a study of T cells after yellow fever vaccination. General study results and limits: Of the clonotypes, a small share occurred in both CD4 and CD8 compartments. A large majority of primary-vaccination clones showed up again after the booster (roughly 95% CD4, almost 90% CD8). By day 5 rather than day 15, the secondary response had peaked, though it was weaker.

V shed 4 bases and J shed 6 bases, with 17 bases lying between them. The germline gives CDR1 SGDLS, CDR2 YYNGEE. The CDR3 covers 15 residues. It was through 5'RACE template switching that TCR cDNA was made, with a universal primer site and UMIs added. TCRdb reprocessed the 5' RACE reads with MiXCR, giving one entry per CDR3 protein. The repertoire has some 550,000 distinct CDR3 sequences, about a fifth of them found once; the top ten carry over 11%. The specimen comprised PBMCs, sampled 15 days after the yellow fever booster vaccination. This TCR was sampled from a man aged 25 to 40 who received the YFV17D yellow fever vaccine. V and J are TRBV9 and TRBJ2-1; D is unclear. CDR3 in DNA: TGTGCCAGCAGCCCCGGCGGCTCTCTGCCCAATGAGCAGTTCTTC. Translating gives CASSPGGSLPNEQFF.